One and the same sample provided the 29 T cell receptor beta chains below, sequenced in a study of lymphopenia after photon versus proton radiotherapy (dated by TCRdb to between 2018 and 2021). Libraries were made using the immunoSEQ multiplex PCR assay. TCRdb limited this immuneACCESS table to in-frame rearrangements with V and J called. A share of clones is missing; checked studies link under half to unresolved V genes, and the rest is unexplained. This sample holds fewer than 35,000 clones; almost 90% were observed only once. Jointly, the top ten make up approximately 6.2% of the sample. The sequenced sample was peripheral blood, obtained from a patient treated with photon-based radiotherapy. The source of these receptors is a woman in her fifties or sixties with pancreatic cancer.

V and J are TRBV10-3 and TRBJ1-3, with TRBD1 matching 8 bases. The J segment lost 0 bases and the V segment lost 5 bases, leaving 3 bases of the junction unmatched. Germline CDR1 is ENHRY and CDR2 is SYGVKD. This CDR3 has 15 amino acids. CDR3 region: CAISSGTGSGNTIYF. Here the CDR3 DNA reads TGTGCCATCAGTTCCGGGACAGGCTCTGGAAACACCATATATTTT.

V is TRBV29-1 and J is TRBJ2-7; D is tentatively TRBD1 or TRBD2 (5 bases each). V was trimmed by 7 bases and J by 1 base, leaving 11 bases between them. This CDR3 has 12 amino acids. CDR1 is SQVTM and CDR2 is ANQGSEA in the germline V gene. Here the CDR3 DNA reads TGCAGCGCGGGGCACGGTTCCTACGAGCAGTACTTC. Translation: CSAGHGSYEQYF.

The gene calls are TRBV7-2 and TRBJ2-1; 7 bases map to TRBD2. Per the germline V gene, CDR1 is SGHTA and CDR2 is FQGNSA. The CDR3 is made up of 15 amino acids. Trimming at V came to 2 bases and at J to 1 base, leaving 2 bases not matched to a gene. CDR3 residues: CASSLSGASYNEQFF. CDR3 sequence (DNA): TGTGCCAGCAGCTTAAGCGGGGCGTCCTACAATGAGCAGTTCTTC. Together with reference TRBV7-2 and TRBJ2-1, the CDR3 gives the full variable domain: GAGVSQSPSNKVTEKGKDVELRCDPISGHTALYWYRQSLGQGLEFLIYFQGNSAPDKSGLPSDRFSAERTGGSVSTLTIQRTQQEDSAVYLCASSLSGASYNEQFFGPGTRLTVL.

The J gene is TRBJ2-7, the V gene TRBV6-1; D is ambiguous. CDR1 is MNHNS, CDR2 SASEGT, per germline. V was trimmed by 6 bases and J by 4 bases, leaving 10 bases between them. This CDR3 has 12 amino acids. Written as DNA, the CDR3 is TGTGCCAGCAGCGCAATTTTATACGAGCAGTACTTC. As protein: CASSAILYEQYF.

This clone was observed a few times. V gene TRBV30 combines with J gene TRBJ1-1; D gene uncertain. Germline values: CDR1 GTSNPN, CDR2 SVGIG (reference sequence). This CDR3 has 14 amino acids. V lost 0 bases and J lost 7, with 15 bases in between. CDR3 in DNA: TGTGCCTGGAGTGTAGTTGAGAGAAGACTTGAAGCTTTCTTT. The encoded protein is CAWSVVERRLEAFF.

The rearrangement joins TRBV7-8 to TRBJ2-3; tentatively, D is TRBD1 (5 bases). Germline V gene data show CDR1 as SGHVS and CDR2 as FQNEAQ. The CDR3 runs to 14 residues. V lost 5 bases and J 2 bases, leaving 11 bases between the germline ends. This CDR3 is CASSQDIPTDTQYF. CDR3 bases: TGTGCCAGCAGCCAGGACATACCCACAGATACGCAGTATTTT. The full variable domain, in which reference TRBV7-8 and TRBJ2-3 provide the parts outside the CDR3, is GAGVSQSPRYKVAKRGQDVALRCDPISGHVSLFWYQQALGQGPEFLTYFQNEAQLDKSGLPSDRFFAERPEGSVSTLKIQRTQQEDSAVYLCASSQDIPTDTQYFGPGTRLTVL.

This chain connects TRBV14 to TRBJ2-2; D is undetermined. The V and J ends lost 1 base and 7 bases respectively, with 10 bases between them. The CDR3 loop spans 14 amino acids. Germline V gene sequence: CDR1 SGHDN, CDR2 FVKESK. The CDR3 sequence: CASSQVLLGGELFF. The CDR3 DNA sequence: TGTGCCAGCAGCCAAGTGCTCTTGGGCGGGGAGCTGTTTTTT.

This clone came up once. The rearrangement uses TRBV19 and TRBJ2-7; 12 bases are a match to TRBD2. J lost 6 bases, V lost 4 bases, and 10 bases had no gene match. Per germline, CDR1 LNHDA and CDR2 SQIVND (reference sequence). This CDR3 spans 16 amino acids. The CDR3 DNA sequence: TGTGCCAGTAGTACGCTAGCGGGAGGGCCCTCCGCCGAGCAGTACTTC. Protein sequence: CASSTLAGGPSAEQYF.

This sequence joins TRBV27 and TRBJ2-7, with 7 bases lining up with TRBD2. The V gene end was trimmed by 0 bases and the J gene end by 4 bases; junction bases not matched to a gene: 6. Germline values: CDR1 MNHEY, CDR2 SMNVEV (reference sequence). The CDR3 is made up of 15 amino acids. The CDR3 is CASSLSAAGVYEQYF. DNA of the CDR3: TGTGCCAGCAGTTTATCAGCCGCGGGAGTTTACGAGCAGTACTTC.

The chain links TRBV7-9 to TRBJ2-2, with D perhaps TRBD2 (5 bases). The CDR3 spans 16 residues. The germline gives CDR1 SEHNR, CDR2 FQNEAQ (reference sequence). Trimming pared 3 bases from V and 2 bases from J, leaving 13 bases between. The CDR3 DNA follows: TGTGCCAGCAGCTTGAAAGGGCGGGTTAACACCGGGGAGCTGTTTTTT. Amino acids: CASSLKGRVNTGELFF.

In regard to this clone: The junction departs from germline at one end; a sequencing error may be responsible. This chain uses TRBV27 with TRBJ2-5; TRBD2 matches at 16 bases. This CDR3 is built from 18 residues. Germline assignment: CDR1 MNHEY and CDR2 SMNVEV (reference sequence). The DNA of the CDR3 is TGTGCCAGCAGTGACGCCCGGGGACTAGCGGGAGGGCAAGAGATCCAGTACTTC. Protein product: CASSDARGLAGGQEIQYF.

In nucleotides, the CDR3 is TGTGCCAGCAGTGGCGGGAGGTACTACGAGCAGTACTTC. Protein: CASSGGRYYEQYF. The chain employs TRBV28 and TRBJ2-7; 8 bases line up with TRBD2. The germline gives CDR1 MDHEN, CDR2 SYDVKM. The ends lost 5 bases at V and 3 bases at J; junction bases unmatched: 3. The CDR3 totals 13 residues.

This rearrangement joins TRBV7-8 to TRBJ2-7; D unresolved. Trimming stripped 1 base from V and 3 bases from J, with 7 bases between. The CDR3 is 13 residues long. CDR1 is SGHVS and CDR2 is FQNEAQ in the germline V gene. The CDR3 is CASSLGQHYEQYF. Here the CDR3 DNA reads TGTGCCAGCAGCTTAGGACAACACTACGAGCAGTACTTC.

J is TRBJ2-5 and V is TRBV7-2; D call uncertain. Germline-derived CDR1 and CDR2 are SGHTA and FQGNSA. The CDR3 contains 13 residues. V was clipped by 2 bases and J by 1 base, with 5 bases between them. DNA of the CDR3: TGTGCCAGCAGCTTATGGATCCAAGAGACCCAGTACTTC. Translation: CASSLWIQETQYF.

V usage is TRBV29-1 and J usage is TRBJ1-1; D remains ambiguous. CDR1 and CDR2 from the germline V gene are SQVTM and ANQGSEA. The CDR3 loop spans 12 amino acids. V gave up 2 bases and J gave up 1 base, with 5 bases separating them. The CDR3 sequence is CSVERQNTEAFF. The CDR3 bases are TGCAGCGTTGAACGCCAGAACACTGAAGCTTTCTTT.

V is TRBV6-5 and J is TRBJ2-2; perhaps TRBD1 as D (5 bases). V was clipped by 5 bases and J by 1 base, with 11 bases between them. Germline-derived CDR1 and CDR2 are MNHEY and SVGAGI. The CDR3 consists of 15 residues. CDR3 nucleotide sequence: TGTGCCAGCAGTCGCGTTCAGGGGAACACCGGGGAGCTGTTTTTT. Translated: CASSRVQGNTGELFF.

CDR3 loop: CASSPLGLAGANTDTQYF. The CDR3, as DNA: TGTGCCAGCTCACCGTTGGGACTAGCGGGAGCCAACACAGATACGCAGTATTTT. The genes are TRBV18 and TRBJ2-3, with TRBD2 matching 14 bases. Unmatched junction bases numbered 7, after V lost 3 bases and J lost 2 bases. CDR1 and CDR2 from the germline V gene are KGHSH and LQKENI. The length of the CDR3 is 18 residues.

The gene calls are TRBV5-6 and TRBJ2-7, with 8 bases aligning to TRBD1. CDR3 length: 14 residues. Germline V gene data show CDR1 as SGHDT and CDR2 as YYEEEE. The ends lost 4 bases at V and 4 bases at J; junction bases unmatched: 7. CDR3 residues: CASSHRQGLYEQYF. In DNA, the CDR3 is TGTGCCAGCAGCCACAGACAGGGGCTTTACGAGCAGTACTTC. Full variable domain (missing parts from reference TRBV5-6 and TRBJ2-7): DAGVTQSPTHLIKTRGQQVTLRCSPKSGHDTVSWYQQALGQGPQFIFQYYEEEERQRGNFPDRFSGHQFPNYSSELNVNALLLGDSALYLCASSHRQGLYEQYFGPGTRLTVT.

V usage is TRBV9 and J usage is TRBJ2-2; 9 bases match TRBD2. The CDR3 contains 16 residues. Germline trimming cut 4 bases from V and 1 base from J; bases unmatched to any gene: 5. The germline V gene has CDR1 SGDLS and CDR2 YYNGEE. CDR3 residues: CASSPLAGMNTGELFF. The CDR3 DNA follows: TGTGCCAGCAGCCCCCTAGCGGGGATGAACACCGGGGAGCTGTTTTTT.

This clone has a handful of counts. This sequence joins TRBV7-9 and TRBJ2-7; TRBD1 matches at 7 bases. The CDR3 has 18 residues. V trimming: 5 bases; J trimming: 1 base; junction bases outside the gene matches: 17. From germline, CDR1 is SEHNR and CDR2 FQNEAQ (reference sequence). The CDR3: CASSPLRPTAGGSYEQYF. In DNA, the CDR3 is TGTGCCAGCAGCCCACTTAGGCCCACCGCAGGGGGTTCCTACGAGCAGTACTTC.

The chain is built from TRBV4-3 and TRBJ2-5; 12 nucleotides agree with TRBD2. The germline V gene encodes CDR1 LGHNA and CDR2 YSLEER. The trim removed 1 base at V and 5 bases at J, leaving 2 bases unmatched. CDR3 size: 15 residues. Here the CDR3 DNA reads TGCGCCAGCAGCCAAGCGACTAGCGGGAGTGAGACCCAGTACTTC. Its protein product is CASSQATSGSETQYF.

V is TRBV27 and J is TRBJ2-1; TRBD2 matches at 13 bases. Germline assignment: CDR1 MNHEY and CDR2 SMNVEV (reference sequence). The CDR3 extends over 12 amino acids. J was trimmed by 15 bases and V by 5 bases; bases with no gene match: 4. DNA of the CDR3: TGTGCCAGCAGTGTACTAGCGGGAGGGACGTTCTTC. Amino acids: CASSVLAGGTFF.

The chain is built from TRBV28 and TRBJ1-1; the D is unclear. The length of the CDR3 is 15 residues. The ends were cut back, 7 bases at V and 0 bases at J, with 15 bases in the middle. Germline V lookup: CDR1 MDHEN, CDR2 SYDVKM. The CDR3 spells CASIGQNSMNTEAFF. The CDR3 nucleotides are TGTGCCAGCATCGGGCAGAACAGCATGAACACTGAAGCTTTCTTT.

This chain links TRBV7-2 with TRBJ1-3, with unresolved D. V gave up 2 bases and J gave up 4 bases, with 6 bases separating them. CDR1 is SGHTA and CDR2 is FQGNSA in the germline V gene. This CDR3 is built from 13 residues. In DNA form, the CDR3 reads TGTGCCAGCAGCTTATATGGAGGAAACACCATATATTTT. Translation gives CASSLYGGNTIYF.

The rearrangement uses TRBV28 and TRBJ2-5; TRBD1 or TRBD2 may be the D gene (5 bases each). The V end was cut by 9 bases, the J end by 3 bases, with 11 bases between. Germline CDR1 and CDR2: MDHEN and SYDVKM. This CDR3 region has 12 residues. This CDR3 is CASSTAEETQYF. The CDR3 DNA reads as TGTGCCAGTTCGACAGCGGAAGAGACCCAGTACTTC.

CDR3 DNA: TGCGCCAGCAGCTTGTGGGGACAGGGCAATCAGCCCCAGCATTTT. This translates into CASSLWGQGNQPQHF. V gene TRBV5-1 combines with J gene TRBJ1-5; TRBD1 matches at 8 bases. V lost 1 base to trimming and J lost 2 bases; unmatched junction nucleotides: 2. In germline, CDR1 is SGHRS, CDR2 YFSETQ. This CDR3 comprises 15 residues. The variable domain in full, with the rest retrieved from reference TRBV5-1 and TRBJ1-5, is KAGVTQTPRYLIKTRGQQVTLSCSPISGHRSVSWYQQTPGQGLQFLFEYFSETQRNKGNFPGRFSGRQFSNSRSEMNVSTLELGDSALYLCASSLWGQGNQPQHFGDGTRLSIL.

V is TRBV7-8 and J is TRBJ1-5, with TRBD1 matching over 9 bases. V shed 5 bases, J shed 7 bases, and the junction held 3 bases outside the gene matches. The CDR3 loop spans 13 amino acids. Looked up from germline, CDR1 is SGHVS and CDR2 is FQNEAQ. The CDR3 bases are TGTGCCAGCAGCCATGACAGGGGGCAGCCCCAGCATTTT. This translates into CASSHDRGQPQHF.

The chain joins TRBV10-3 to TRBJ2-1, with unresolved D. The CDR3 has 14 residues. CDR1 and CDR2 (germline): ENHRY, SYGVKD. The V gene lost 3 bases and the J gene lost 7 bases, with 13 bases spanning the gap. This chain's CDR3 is CAISDPLGGNEQFF. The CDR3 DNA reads TGTGCCATCAGTGATCCCCTAGGTGGGAATGAGCAGTTCTTC.

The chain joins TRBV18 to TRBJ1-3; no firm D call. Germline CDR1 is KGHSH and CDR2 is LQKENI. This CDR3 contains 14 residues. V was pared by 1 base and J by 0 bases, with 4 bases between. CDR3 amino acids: CASSPQDSGNTIYF. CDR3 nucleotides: TGTGCCAGCTCACCACAGGACTCTGGAAACACCATATATTTT.